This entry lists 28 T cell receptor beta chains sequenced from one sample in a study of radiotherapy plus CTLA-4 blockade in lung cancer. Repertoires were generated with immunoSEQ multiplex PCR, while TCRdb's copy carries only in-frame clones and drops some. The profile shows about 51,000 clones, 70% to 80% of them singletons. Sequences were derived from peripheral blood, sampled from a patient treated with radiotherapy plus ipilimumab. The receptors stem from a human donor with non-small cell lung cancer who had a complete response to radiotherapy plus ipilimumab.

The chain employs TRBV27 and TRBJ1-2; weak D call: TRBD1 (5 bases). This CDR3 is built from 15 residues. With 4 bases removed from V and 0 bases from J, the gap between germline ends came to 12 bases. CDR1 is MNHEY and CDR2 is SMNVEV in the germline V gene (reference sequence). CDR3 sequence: CASSSQADSNYGYTF. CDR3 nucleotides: TGTGCCAGCAGTTCACAGGCGGATTCTAACTATGGCTACACCTTC.

The CDR3 DNA reads as TGTGCCATCAGTGAGCGGGACAGATACAATGAGCAGTTCTTC. Translated: CAISERDRYNEQFF. This chain joins TRBV10-3 and TRBJ2-1, with 7 bases fitting TRBD1. V was clipped by 2 bases and J by 4 bases; unmatched bases: 2. The CDR3 runs 14 residues. CDR1 and CDR2 (germline): ENHRY, SYGVKD.

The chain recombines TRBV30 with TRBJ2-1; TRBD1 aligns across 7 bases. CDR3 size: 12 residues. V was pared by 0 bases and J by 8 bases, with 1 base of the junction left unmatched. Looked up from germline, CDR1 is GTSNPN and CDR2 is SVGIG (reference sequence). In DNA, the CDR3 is TGTGCCTGGAGTGTAGGGGGCTATGAGCAGTTCTTC. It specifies CAWSVGGYEQFF.

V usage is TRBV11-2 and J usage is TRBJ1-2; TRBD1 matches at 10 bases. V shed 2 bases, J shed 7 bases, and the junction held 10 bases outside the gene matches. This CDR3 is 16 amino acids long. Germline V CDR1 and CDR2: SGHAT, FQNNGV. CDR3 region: CASSLFRGTGAGGYTF. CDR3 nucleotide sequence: TGTGCCAGCAGCTTATTCAGAGGGACAGGGGCTGGTGGCTACACCTTC.

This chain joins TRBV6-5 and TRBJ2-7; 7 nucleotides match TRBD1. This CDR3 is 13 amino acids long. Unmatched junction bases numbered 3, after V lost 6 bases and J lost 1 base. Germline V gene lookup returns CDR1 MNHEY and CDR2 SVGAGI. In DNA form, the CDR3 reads TGTGCCAGCAGCGAGACAGGGTCCTACGAGCAGTACTTC. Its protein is CASSETGSYEQYF.

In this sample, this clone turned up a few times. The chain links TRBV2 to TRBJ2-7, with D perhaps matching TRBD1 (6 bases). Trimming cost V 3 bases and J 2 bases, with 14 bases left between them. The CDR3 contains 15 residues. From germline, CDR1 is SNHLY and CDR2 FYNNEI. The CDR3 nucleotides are TGTGCCAGCAGTGAGGACAGCTTTGGTACCTACGAGCAGTACTTC. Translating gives CASSEDSFGTYEQYF.

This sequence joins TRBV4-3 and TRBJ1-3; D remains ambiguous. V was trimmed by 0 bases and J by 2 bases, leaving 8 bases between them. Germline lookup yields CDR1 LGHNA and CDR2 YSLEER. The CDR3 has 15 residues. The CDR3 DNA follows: TGCGCCAGCAGCCAAGAGGCAATCCCTGGAAACACCATATATTTT. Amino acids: CASSQEAIPGNTIYF.

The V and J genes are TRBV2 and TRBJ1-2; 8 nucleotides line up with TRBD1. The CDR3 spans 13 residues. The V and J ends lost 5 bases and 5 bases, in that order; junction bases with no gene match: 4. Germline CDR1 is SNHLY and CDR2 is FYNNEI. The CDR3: CASSPGGGYGYTF. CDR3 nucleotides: TGTGCCAGCAGTCCAGGGGGCGGGTATGGCTACACCTTC.

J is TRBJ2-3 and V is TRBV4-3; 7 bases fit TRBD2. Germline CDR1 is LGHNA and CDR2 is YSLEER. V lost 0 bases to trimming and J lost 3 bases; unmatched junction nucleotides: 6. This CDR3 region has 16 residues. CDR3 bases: TGCGCCAGCAGCCAAGAGTTCTGGGAGGGAACAGATACGCAGTATTTT. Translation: CASSQEFWEGTDTQYF.

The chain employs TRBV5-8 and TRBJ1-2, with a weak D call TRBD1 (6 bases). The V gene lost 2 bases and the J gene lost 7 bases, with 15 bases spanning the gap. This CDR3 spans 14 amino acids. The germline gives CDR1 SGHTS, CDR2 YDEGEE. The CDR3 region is CASSFYRDGGGYTF. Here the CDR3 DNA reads TGTGCCAGCAGCTTTTACAGGGATGGTGGTGGCTACACCTTC.

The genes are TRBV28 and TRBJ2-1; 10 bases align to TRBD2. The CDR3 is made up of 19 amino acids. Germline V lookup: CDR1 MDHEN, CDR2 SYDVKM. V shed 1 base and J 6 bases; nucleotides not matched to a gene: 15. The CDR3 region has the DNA TGTGCCAGCAGTTTATCTATCCTTAGCACGAAGCGGGAGGGCAATGAGCAGTTCTTC. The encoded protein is CASSLSILSTKREGNEQFF.

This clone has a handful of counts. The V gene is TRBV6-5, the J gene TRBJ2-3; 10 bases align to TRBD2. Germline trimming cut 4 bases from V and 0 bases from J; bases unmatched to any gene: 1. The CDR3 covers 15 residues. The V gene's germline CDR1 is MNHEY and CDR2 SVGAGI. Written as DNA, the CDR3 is TGTGCCAGCAGTTTGACTAGCGGGAGCACAGATACGCAGTATTTT. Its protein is CASSLTSGSTDTQYF.

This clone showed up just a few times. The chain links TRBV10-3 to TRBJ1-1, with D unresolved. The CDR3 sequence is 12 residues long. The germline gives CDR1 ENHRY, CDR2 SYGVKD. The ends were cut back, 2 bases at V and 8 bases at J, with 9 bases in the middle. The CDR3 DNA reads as TGTGCCATCAGTGAGGCGGGCGAGGAAGCTTTCTTT. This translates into CAISEAGEEAFF.

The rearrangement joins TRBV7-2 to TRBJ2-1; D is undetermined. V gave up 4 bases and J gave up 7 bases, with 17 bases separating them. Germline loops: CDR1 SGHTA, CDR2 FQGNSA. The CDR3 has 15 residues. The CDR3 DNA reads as TGTGCCAGCAGCTCCCGGGTCCACGAATCGAATGAGCAGTTCTTC. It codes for CASSSRVHESNEQFF.

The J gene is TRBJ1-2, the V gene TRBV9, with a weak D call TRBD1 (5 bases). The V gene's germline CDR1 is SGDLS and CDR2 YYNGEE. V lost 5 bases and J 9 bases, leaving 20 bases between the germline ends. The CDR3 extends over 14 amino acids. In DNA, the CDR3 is TGTGCCAGCAGTACCGGCACCCAGGGATGGCGCTACACCTTC. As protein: CASSTGTQGWRYTF.

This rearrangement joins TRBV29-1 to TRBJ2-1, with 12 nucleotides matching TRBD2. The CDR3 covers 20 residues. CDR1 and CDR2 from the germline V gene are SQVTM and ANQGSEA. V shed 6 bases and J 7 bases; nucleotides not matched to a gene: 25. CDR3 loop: CSVVPIMTSGSLIAGNEQFF. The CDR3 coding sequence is TGCAGCGTCGTGCCCATAATGACTAGCGGGAGCCTGATAGCAGGGAATGAGCAGTTCTTC.

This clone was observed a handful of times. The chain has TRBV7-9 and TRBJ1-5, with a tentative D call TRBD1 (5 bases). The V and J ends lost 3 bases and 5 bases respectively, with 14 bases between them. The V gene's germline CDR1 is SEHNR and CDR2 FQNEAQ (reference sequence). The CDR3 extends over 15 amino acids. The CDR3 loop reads CASSLGGADYQPQHF. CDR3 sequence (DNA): TGTGCCAGCAGCTTGGGGGGTGCGGACTATCAGCCCCAGCATTTT.

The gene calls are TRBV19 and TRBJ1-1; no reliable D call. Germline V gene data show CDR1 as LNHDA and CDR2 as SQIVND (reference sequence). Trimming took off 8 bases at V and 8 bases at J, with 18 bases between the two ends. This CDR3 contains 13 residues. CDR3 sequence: CASCSLRPGEAFF. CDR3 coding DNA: TGTGCCAGTTGTTCGTTACGGCCCGGGGAAGCTTTCTTT. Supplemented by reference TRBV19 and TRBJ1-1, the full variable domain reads DGGITQSPKYLFRKEGQNVTLSCEQNLNHDAMYWYRQDPGQGLRLIYYSQIVNDFQKGDIAEGYSVSREKKESFPLTVTSAQKNPTAFYLCASCSLRPGEAFFGQGTRLTVV.

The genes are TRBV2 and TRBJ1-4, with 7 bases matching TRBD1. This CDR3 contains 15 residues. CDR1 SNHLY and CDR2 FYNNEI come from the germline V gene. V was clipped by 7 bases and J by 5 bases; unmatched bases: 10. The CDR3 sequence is CASTPQGGSNEKLFF. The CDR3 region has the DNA TGTGCCAGCACCCCACAAGGGGGCTCGAATGAAAAACTGTTTTTT.

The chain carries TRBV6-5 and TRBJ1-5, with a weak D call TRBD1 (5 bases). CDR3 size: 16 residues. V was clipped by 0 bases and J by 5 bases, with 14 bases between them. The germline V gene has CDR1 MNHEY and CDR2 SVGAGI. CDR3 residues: CASSYSGGHRDQPQHF. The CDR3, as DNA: TGTGCCAGCAGTTACTCGGGCGGACACCGAGATCAGCCCCAGCATTTT.

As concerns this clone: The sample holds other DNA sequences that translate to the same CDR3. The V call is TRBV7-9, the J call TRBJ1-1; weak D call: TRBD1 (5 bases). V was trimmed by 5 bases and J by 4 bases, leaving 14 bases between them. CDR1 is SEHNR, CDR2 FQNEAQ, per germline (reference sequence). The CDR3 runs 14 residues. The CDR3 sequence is CASSRAGRSTEAFF. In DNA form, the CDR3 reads TGTGCCAGCAGCCGGGCGGGGCGGTCCACTGAAGCTTTCTTT.

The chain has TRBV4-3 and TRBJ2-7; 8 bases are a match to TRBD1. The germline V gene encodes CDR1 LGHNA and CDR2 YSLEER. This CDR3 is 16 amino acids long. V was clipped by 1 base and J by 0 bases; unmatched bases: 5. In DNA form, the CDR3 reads TGCGCCAGCAGCCAAGGGGGACAGGCTCCCTCCTACGAGCAGTACTTC. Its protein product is CASSQGGQAPSYEQYF.

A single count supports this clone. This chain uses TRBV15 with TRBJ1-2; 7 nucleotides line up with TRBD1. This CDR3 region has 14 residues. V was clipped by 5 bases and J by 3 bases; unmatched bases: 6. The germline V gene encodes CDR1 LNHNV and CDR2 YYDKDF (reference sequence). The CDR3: CATSEDRTYYGYTF. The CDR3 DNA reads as TGTGCCACCAGCGAGGACAGGACCTACTATGGCTACACCTTC.

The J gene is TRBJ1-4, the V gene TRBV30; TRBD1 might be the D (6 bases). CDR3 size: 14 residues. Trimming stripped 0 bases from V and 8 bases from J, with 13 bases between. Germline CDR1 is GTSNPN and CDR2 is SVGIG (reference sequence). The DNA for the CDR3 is TGTGCCTGGAGTGTGGGATCAGGGGCCGAAAAACTGTTTTTT. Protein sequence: CAWSVGSGAEKLFF.

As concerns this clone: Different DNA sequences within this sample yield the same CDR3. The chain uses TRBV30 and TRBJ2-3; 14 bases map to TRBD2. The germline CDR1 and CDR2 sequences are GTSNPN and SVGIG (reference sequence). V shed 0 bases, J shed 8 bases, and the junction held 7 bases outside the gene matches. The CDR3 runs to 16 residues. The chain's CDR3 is CAWSVLGTSGGSTQYF. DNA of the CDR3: TGTGCCTGGAGTGTACTAGGGACTAGCGGGGGATCTACGCAGTATTTT.

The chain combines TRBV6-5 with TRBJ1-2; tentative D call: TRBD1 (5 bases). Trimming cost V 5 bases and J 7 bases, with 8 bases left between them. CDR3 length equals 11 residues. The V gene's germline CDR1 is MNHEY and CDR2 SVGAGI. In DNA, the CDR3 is TGTGCCAGCAGTCAGGGAATTGGCTACACCTTC. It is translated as CASSQGIGYTF.

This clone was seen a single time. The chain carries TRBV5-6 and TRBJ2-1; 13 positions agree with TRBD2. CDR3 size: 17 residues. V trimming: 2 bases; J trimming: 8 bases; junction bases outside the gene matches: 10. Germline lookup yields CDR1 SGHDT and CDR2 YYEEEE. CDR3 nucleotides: TGTGCCAGCAGCTTCCGGACTAGCGGGAGAGGGAAGTATGAGCAGTTCTTC. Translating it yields CASSFRTSGRGKYEQFF. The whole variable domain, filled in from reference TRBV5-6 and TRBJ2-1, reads DAGVTQSPTHLIKTRGQQVTLRCSPKSGHDTVSWYQQALGQGPQFIFQYYEEEERQRGNFPDRFSGHQFPNYSSELNVNALLLGDSALYLCASSFRTSGRGKYEQFFGPGTRLTVL.

The CDR3 region has the DNA TGTGCCTGGAGGAACTGGAGGGGGCGCCGGGCAACGCAGTATTTT. This translates into CAWRNWRGRRATQYF. This sequence joins TRBV30 and TRBJ2-3, with D possibly being TRBD1 (7 bases). The CDR3 runs to 15 residues. With 3 bases removed from V and 9 bases from J, the gap between germline ends came to 22 bases. Germline CDR1 is GTSNPN and CDR2 is SVGIG (reference sequence).